The sequence of this T cell receptor (beta chain) was determined in a study of a mutant IDH1 vaccine in newly diagnosed glioma (dated by TCRdb to 2020 to 2022). About the study as a whole: Across visits V03 through V10, patients got a total of eight vaccinations, given in weeks 1, 3, 5, 7, 11, 15, 19 and 23. Vaccination started 4-6 weeks after radiotherapy alone, or was given together with temozolomide cycles in the groups whose treatment included chemotherapy. The approximately 30 treated patients were roughly 62% male and 37.5% female, with a mean age of about 43 years. Prior to enrollment, standard therapy consisting of radiotherapy alone, temozolomide alone, or radiochemotherapy with temozolomide had been administered to patients, with the combination being received by most patients. Peripheral blood was drawn at six visits: V03 (baseline), V05, V07, V10, V12 and V13. Longitudinal TCRB deep sequencing was done for some 26 treated patients, wherever samples were available for exploratory analyses. Here is what the overall study found, with its caveats: Selection of PBMC samples for TCRB deep sequencing was based on availability. Immune responses induced by the vaccine were seen in more than 85% of patients across multiple MHC alleles. Changes in the top peripheral T cell clonotypes picked up by TCRB sequencing did not appear to be linked to pseudoprogression. The authors stated that sample limitations prevented analyses of patient blood samples from being reproduced.

Interpreted using the paper, the time point label stands for: week 23, last vaccination. Each vaccine dose was 300 ug of a 20-mer mutant IDH1 peptide in Montanide, given subcutaneously with topical imiquimod. Donors had newly diagnosed WHO grade 3 or 4 IDH1-mutant astrocytomas with loss of nuclear ATRX. The samples were drawn from NOA16, a multicentre, single-arm, open-label phase I trial in Germany that tested a mutant IDH1 peptide vaccine in humans for the first time. Genomic DNA for TCRB sequencing was isolated from EDTA blood with the DNeasy Blood and Tissue Kit. With regard to this clone: There is no known antigen for this receptor. Base qualities are missing; no much larger clone stands one base away.

The germline V gene (reference sequence) yields LNHDA for CDR1 and SQIVND for CDR2. The CDR3 numbers 14 residues from cysteine through phenylalanine. Solely the CDR3 DNA is kept, with 42 bases framed from the first base. The germline ends are 9 bases apart after V is trimmed by 4 bases and J by 0 bases. Preparation of the library involved the immunoSEQ multiplex PCR assay. Rearranged TCR beta chain sequences were amplified using the hsTCRB Kit according to the manufacturer's protocol. Sequencing of TCRB libraries was carried out on an Illumina MiSeq. In the original analysis: The kit vendor's proprietary platform handled demultiplexing, trimming and gene mapping. TCRdb mirrors the immuneACCESS table, restricted to in-frame sequences. Some clones are absent from its copies; in checked studies, under half trace to an unresolved V gene, and the reason for the others is unknown. V, J and clone size are taken as reported in that table, and D and trimming were inferred from the DNA itself. Here the sample has just over 65,000 clones; nearly 85% occur a single time. 13% of the sample belongs to the ten largest clones.

The input for sequencing was PBMCs, taken from a glioma patient whose treatment included an IDH1 peptide vaccine. This receptor was identified in a man between 18 and 35 years old with glioma. The receptor chain draws on TRBV19 and TRBJ1-1; tentative D gene TRBD1, with 5 bases matching. The CDR3 here reads CASSSDSMNTEAFF. The nucleotides are TGTGCCAGTAGTAGTGACAGCATGAACACTGAAGCTTTCTTT.